The next 2 T cell receptor beta chains were all read from a single sample in a study of neurological immune-mediated disorders. A single record per CDR3 protein comes from TCRdb applying MiXCR to the 5' RACE reads. The sample carries roughly 88,000 distinct CDR3 sequences, around 3.6% recorded once. What was sequenced was PBMCs. The receptors stem from a woman in her forties or fifties with multiple sclerosis.

This clonotype was seen repeatedly, ten times or more. CDR3 sequence reads: CASSTGTFFTF. DNA for the CDR3: TGCGCCAGCAGCACAGGGACCTTCTTCACCTTC. This chain connects TRBV5-1 to TRBJ1-2; TRBD1 is a possible D gene (6 bases). V gave up 4 bases and J gave up 13 bases, with 14 bases separating them. Per germline, CDR1 SGHRS and CDR2 YFSETQ. This CDR3 has 11 residues.

This clonotype was picked up a small number of times. The chain joins TRBV10-1 to TRBJ2-4; D is uncertain. This CDR3 region has 15 residues. Germline V CDR1 and CDR2: WNHNN, SYGVQD (reference sequence). Trimming left V 5 bases short and J 0 bases short, with 11 bases between. This CDR3 reads CASSNNDLAKNIQYF. The CDR3 coding sequence is TGCGCCAGCAGTAATAATGATTTAGCCAAAAACATTCAGTACTTC.